A selection of T cell receptor beta chains follows, all from one sample in a study of cytomegalovirus exposure and HLA in healthy donors. Profiling relied on immunoSEQ multiplex PCR, and the TCRdb table lists in-frame clones only, not all of them. The repertoire consists of 150,000 to 200,000 clones, with less than 90% occurring once and the leading ten covering approximately 2%. The sample comprised PBMCs. The origin of the receptors is a woman under 30 in good health and CMV-seronegative. The CDR3 runs from the conserved cysteine through the conserved F or W. Each record gives: J gene, clone size, V gene, CDR3 length, D gene, CDR3 protein, CDR3 DNA. D genes are given only for firm matches. Clone size is stated in some rows and not others, as once, few, many or a class when expanded.

J gene: TRBJ2-7; clone size: -; V gene: TRBV13; CDR3 length: 16; D gene: TRBD1; CDR3 protein: CASSLSGTGARREQYF; CDR3 DNA: TGTGCCAGCAGCTTGTCCGGGACAGGGGCCAGGCGGGAGCAGTACTTC
J gene: TRBJ2-7; clone size: once; V gene: TRBV28; CDR3 length: 11; D gene: -; CDR3 protein: CASSHTYEQYF; CDR3 DNA: TGTGCCAGCAGTCACACCTACGAGCAGTACTTC
J gene: TRBJ1-3; clone size: -; V gene: TRBV6-5; CDR3 length: 16; D gene: -; CDR3 protein: CASSYSTGLGGNTIYF; CDR3 DNA: TGTGCCAGCAGTTACTCTACAGGTTTAGGTGGAAACACCATATATTTT
J gene: TRBJ1-5; clone size: -; V gene: TRBV21-1; CDR3 length: 18; D gene: -; CDR3 protein: CASSQNRDSFFSNQPQHF; CDR3 DNA: TGTGCCAGCAGTCAAAACCGGGACAGTTTCTTTAGCAATCAGCCCCAGCATTTT
J gene: TRBJ2-7; clone size: -; V gene: TRBV2; CDR3 length: 14; D gene: -; CDR3 protein: CASRLRDSLYEQYF; CDR3 DNA: TGTGCCAGCAGACTCAGGGATTCTCTCTACGAGCAGTACTTC
J gene: TRBJ2-3; clone size: -; V gene: TRBV18; CDR3 length: 13; D gene: -; CDR3 protein: CASSAGSTDTQYF; CDR3 DNA: TGTGCCAGCTCAGCCGGGAGCACAGATACGCAGTATTTT
J gene: TRBJ1-2; clone size: -; V gene: TRBV6-1; CDR3 length: 14; D gene: TRBD1; CDR3 protein: CASSGQGAYYGYTF; CDR3 DNA: TGTGCCAGCAGCGGACAGGGGGCCTACTATGGCTACACCTTC
J gene: TRBJ1-5; clone size: few; V gene: TRBV6-1; CDR3 length: 14; D gene: TRBD1; CDR3 protein: CASSPRQGAQPQHF; CDR3 DNA: TGTGCCAGCAGTCCAAGACAGGGGGCTCAGCCCCAGCATTTT
J gene: TRBJ1-5; clone size: -; V gene: TRBV7-2; CDR3 length: 15; D gene: -; CDR3 protein: CASSLGVVTNQPQHF; CDR3 DNA: TGTGCCAGCAGCTTAGGAGTAGTTACCAATCAGCCCCAGCATTTT
J gene: TRBJ1-5; clone size: -; V gene: TRBV2; CDR3 length: 14; D gene: -; CDR3 protein: CASSESGYNQPQHF; CDR3 DNA: TGTGCCAGCAGTGAGTCCGGGTACAATCAGCCCCAGCATTTT
J gene: TRBJ2-1; clone size: -; V gene: TRBV11-2; CDR3 length: 19; D gene: TRBD2; CDR3 protein: CASSLSSFRLALTDNEQFF; CDR3 DNA: TGTGCCAGCAGCTTATCCTCTTTTAGACTAGCTTTAACTGACAATGAGCAGTTCTTC
J gene: TRBJ1-1; clone size: -; V gene: TRBV19; CDR3 length: 15; D gene: -; CDR3 protein: CASSRGGGARTEAFF; CDR3 DNA: TGTGCCAGTAGTAGGGGCGGGGGCGCGAGGACTGAAGCTTTCTTT
J gene: TRBJ1-2; clone size: -; V gene: TRBV5-1; CDR3 length: 14; D gene: -; CDR3 protein: CASQNPYRVDGYTF; CDR3 DNA: TGCGCCAGCCAAAACCCTTACAGGGTTGATGGCTACACCTTC
J gene: TRBJ2-7; clone size: -; V gene: TRBV7-9; CDR3 length: 14; D gene: -; CDR3 protein: CASIPLGQVHEQYF; CDR3 DNA: TGTGCCAGCATCCCCCTGGGGCAGGTCCACGAGCAGTACTTC
J gene: TRBJ1-1; clone size: -; V gene: TRBV9; CDR3 length: 17; D gene: -; CDR3 protein: CASSARGSDRRNTEAFF; CDR3 DNA: TGTGCCAGCAGCGCGCGGGGCTCGGATCGTAGGAACACTGAAGCTTTCTTT
J gene: TRBJ2-7; clone size: -; V gene: TRBV11-2; CDR3 length: 17; D gene: TRBD2; CDR3 protein: CASTILEPGLAGDEQYF; CDR3 DNA: TGTGCCAGCACCATACTGGAGCCGGGACTAGCGGGAGACGAGCAGTACTTC
J gene: TRBJ1-2; clone size: -; V gene: TRBV19; CDR3 length: 15; D gene: TRBD1; CDR3 protein: CASKDRGQGLYGYTF; CDR3 DNA: TGTGCCAGTAAGGATAGGGGACAGGGATTGTATGGCTACACCTTC
J gene: TRBJ2-1; clone size: -; V gene: TRBV28; CDR3 length: 15; D gene: TRBD2; CDR3 protein: CASSLQREIYNEQFF; CDR3 DNA: TGTGCCAGCAGTTTACAGCGGGAGATCTACAATGAGCAGTTCTTC
J gene: TRBJ1-4; clone size: -; V gene: TRBV28; CDR3 length: 16; D gene: -; CDR3 protein: CASRLLGGATNEKLFF; CDR3 DNA: TGTGCCAGCAGGCTATTAGGGGGGGCAACTAATGAAAAACTGTTTTTT
J gene: TRBJ1-3; clone size: -; V gene: TRBV7-9; CDR3 length: 12; D gene: -; CDR3 protein: CASSLGSHPIYF; CDR3 DNA: TGTGCCAGCAGCTTAGGGAGCCACCCCATATATTTT
J gene: TRBJ1-2; clone size: -; V gene: TRBV5-1; CDR3 length: 16; D gene: TRBD1; CDR3 protein: CASSYGTGGANYGYTF; CDR3 DNA: TGCGCCAGCAGCTACGGGACAGGGGGAGCTAACTATGGCTACACCTTC
J gene: TRBJ1-1; clone size: -; V gene: TRBV11-2; CDR3 length: 17; D gene: -; CDR3 protein: CASRSWARARVNTEAFF; CDR3 DNA: TGTGCCAGCAGGTCGTGGGCCAGGGCTAGGGTGAACACTGAAGCTTTCTTT
J gene: TRBJ1-5; clone size: -; V gene: TRBV28; CDR3 length: 14; D gene: TRBD1; CDR3 protein: CASSLHRGSQPQHF; CDR3 DNA: TGTGCCAGCAGTTTGCACAGGGGTAGCCAGCCCCAGCATTTT
J gene: TRBJ2-3; clone size: -; V gene: TRBV7-6; CDR3 length: 22; D gene: TRBD2; CDR3 protein: CASSCSKGGRRGDPPHTDTQYF; CDR3 DNA: TGTGCCAGCAGCTGTTCAAAAGGGGGGCGGCGGGGGGACCCACCCCACACAGATACGCAGTATTTT
J gene: TRBJ2-7; clone size: -; V gene: TRBV28; CDR3 length: 16; D gene: TRBD2; CDR3 protein: CASSLGAGDYSYEQYF; CDR3 DNA: TGTGCCAGCAGTTTAGGGGCGGGGGACTACTCCTACGAGCAGTACTTC
J gene: TRBJ1-6; clone size: -; V gene: TRBV19; CDR3 length: 12; D gene: -; CDR3 protein: CASSVRDSPLHF; CDR3 DNA: TGTGCCAGTAGTGTCCGGGATTCACCCCTCCACTTT
J gene: TRBJ2-7; clone size: -; V gene: TRBV27; CDR3 length: 13; D gene: -; CDR3 protein: CASSPDLSYEQYF; CDR3 DNA: TGTGCCAGCAGCCCGGACTTGTCCTACGAGCAGTACTTC
J gene: TRBJ2-5; clone size: -; V gene: TRBV6-6; CDR3 length: 15; D gene: -; CDR3 protein: CASSYSRTDQETQYF; CDR3 DNA: TGTGCCAGCAGTTACTCGAGGACAGACCAAGAGACCCAGTACTTC
J gene: TRBJ2-2; clone size: few; V gene: TRBV6-1; CDR3 length: 14; D gene: TRBD2; CDR3 protein: CASTRTSGTGELFF; CDR3 DNA: TGTGCCAGCACCCGGACTAGCGGAACCGGGGAGCTGTTTTTT
J gene: TRBJ1-1; clone size: -; V gene: TRBV19; CDR3 length: 14; D gene: -; CDR3 protein: CASSILQVPGGAFF; CDR3 DNA: TGTGCCAGTAGTATATTACAGGTGCCCGGGGGAGCTTTCTTT
J gene: TRBJ1-2; clone size: -; V gene: TRBV9; CDR3 length: 12; D gene: -; CDR3 protein: CASSADGGGYTF; CDR3 DNA: TGTGCCAGCAGCGCCGACGGGGGGGGCTACACCTTC
J gene: TRBJ2-1; clone size: -; V gene: TRBV6-6; CDR3 length: 15; D gene: -; CDR3 protein: CASSYTLASYNEQFF; CDR3 DNA: TGTGCCAGCAGTTACACGCTAGCGTCTTACAATGAGCAGTTCTTC
J gene: TRBJ2-4; clone size: -; V gene: TRBV4-1; CDR3 length: 21; D gene: TRBD2; CDR3 protein: CASSQGMDGTSGRLSKNIQYF; CDR3 DNA: TGCGCCAGCAGCCAAGGGATGGACGGGACTAGCGGGAGATTGTCCAAAAACATTCAGTACTTC
J gene: TRBJ1-5; clone size: -; V gene: TRBV28; CDR3 length: 15; D gene: TRBD1; CDR3 protein: CASSSGGPSNQPQHF; CDR3 DNA: TGTGCCAGCAGTTCAGGGGGTCCTAGCAATCAGCCCCAGCATTTT
J gene: TRBJ2-7; clone size: -; V gene: TRBV7-2; CDR3 length: 14; D gene: -; CDR3 protein: CASSSPGSSYEQYF; CDR3 DNA: TGTGCCAGCAGCTCTCCAGGGTCTTCCTACGAGCAGTACTTC
J gene: TRBJ2-7; clone size: once; V gene: TRBV29-1; CDR3 length: 11; D gene: -; CDR3 protein: CSVYTNYEQYF; CDR3 DNA: TGCAGCGTTTATACTAACTACGAGCAGTACTTC
J gene: TRBJ2-3; clone size: -; V gene: TRBV9; CDR3 length: 19; D gene: TRBD2; CDR3 protein: CASSVETSGGVPNADTQYF; CDR3 DNA: TGTGCCAGCAGCGTAGAGACTAGCGGGGGGGTCCCCAACGCAGATACGCAGTATTTT
J gene: TRBJ1-1; clone size: -; V gene: TRBV6-5; CDR3 length: 14; D gene: TRBD1; CDR3 protein: CASGLQGSGRGAFF; CDR3 DNA: TGTGCCAGCGGACTACAGGGGAGTGGCCGGGGAGCTTTCTTT
J gene: TRBJ2-2; clone size: few; V gene: TRBV19; CDR3 length: 14; D gene: -; CDR3 protein: CASSIGGVTGELFF; CDR3 DNA: TGTGCCAGTAGTATAGGCGGAGTCACCGGGGAGCTGTTTTTT
J gene: TRBJ2-5; clone size: -; V gene: TRBV7-2; CDR3 length: 15; D gene: TRBD2; CDR3 protein: CASSLVSGGTETQYF; CDR3 DNA: TGTGCCAGCAGCTTAGTTAGCGGGGGTACGGAGACCCAGTACTTC
J gene: TRBJ2-7; clone size: once; V gene: TRBV6-1; CDR3 length: 12; D gene: -; CDR3 protein: CASGQGGYEQYF; CDR3 DNA: TGTGCCAGCGGGCAGGGGGGCTACGAGCAGTACTTC
J gene: TRBJ1-1; clone size: -; V gene: TRBV7-6; CDR3 length: 14; D gene: -; CDR3 protein: CASSRGALNTEAFF; CDR3 DNA: TGTGCCAGCAGCCGGGGGGCGCTGAACACTGAAGCTTTCTTT
J gene: TRBJ1-2; clone size: -; V gene: TRBV7-9; CDR3 length: 12; D gene: -; CDR3 protein: CASSLDSNGYTF; CDR3 DNA: TGTGCCAGCAGCTTGGACAGTAATGGCTACACCTTC
J gene: TRBJ2-7; clone size: -; V gene: TRBV5-1; CDR3 length: 15; D gene: TRBD2; CDR3 protein: CASSLVGGRTYEQYF; CDR3 DNA: TGCGCCAGCAGCTTGGTTGGCGGGAGAACCTACGAGCAGTACTTC
J gene: TRBJ2-7; clone size: -; V gene: TRBV11-2; CDR3 length: 14; D gene: TRBD1; CDR3 protein: CASSFGTGAYEQYF; CDR3 DNA: TGTGCCAGCAGCTTCGGGACAGGGGCCTACGAGCAGTACTTC